This TCR beta chain was identified during a study of CD8 T cells in Susac syndrome. V dropped 6 bases and J dropped 6 bases, with 21 bases sitting between them. Germline CDR1 reads SGHTA; CDR2 reads FQGNSA. The CDR3 covers 15 residues. This clonotype appeared once. RNA totalling about 0.45 to 1 ug underwent reverse transcription with random hexamers. Each CDR3 protein gets one entry after TCRdb re-called the immunoSEQ multiplex PCR reads with MiXCR. The table lists 120,000 or so distinct CDR3 sequences, 90% to 95% of them singletons. Source material: CD4+ T cells from PBMCs. The chain carries TRBV7-2 and TRBJ2-7; D might be TRBD1 or TRBD2, each matching 5 bases. The source of this sequence is a human donor in good health. CDR3 residues: CASSPGTRRSGEQYF. The DNA of the CDR3 is TGTGCCAGCAGTCCTGGGACCCGAAGGTCGGGCGAGCAGTACTTC.